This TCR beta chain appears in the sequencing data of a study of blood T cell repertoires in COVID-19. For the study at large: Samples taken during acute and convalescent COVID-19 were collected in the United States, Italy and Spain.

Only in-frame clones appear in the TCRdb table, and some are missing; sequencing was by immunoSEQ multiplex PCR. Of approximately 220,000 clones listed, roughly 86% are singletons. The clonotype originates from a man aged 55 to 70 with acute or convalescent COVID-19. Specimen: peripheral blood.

CDR3 protein: CATGTAFGNQPQHF. CDR3 DNA sequence: TGTGCCACAGGGACAGCATTCGGCAATCAGCCCCAGCATTTT. This sequence joins TRBV28 and TRBJ1-5, with TRBD1 matching 7 bases. Per the germline V gene, CDR1 is MDHEN and CDR2 is SYDVKM. The CDR3 is 14 amino acids. V shed 10 bases and J 2 bases; nucleotides not matched to a gene: 8.